This T cell receptor beta chain was captured by sequencing in a study of blood T cell repertoires in COVID-19. At the level of the study: T cells, B-cell-depleted T cells, or PBMCs supplied cDNA or gDNA.

With 1 base removed from V and 4 bases from J, the gap between germline ends came to 5 bases. This CDR3 is 13 amino acids long. Germline V lookup: CDR1 SGHNT, CDR2 YENEEA. Per the authors' pipeline: Counts of nucleated cells, estimated from reference gene primer amplification, were obtained. Measured with immunoSEQ multiplex PCR; TCRdb has only the in-frame clones, and not every one. Clone size and V and J calls were adopted from that table, with D and trimming inferred from the DNA. The sample lists under 70,000 clones; about 87% were seen once. Sequencing was done on a sample of peripheral blood. The clonotype comes from a man between 50 and 59 years old with acute or convalescent COVID-19. The gene calls are TRBV11-3 and TRBJ2-1; D remains ambiguous. CDR3 sequence (DNA): TGTGCCAGCAGCTTAGGACAATACAATGAGCAGTTCTTC. As protein: CASSLGQYNEQFF.